A single sample is the source of the 26 T cell receptor beta chains below, sequenced in a study of graft-versus-host responses after intestinal transplantation. The repertoire was sequenced with immunoSEQ multiplex PCR; TCRdb's copy has only in-frame clones and lacks some. This sample has 9,500 to 10,000 clones, with approximately 72% found just once. The starting material, graft tissue, was processed to release intraepithelial and lamina propria lymphocytes. The source was ileum tissue, collected less than 550 days after intestinal transplant. The origin of the receptors is a human patient who received an intestinal transplant, so some T cells may come from the graft donor.

The chain links TRBV27 to TRBJ1-1, with D possibly matching TRBD1 (6 bases). There are 16 residues in the CDR3. V was cut by 6 bases and J by 1 base, with 18 bases left in between. In germline, CDR1 is MNHEY, CDR2 SMNVEV (reference sequence). This CDR3 reads CASSLAGALKNTEAFF. The CDR3 nucleotides are TGTGCCAGCAGCTTGGCGGGGGCGCTGAAGAACACTGAAGCTTTCTTT.

This sequence joins TRBV2 and TRBJ1-5; 8 bases are a match to TRBD1. J lost 5 bases, V lost 6 bases, and 6 bases had no gene match. There are 14 residues in the CDR3. CDR1 SNHLY and CDR2 FYNNEI come from the germline V gene. For the CDR3, the DNA is TGTGCCAGCAGACGAGACAGGGGCGATCAGCCCCAGCATTTT. Protein product: CASRRDRGDQPQHF.

The V call is TRBV19, the J call TRBJ2-3; D gene uncertain. This CDR3 has 13 amino acids. Germline loops: CDR1 LNHDA, CDR2 SQIVND (reference sequence). V shed 3 bases and J shed 2 bases, with 6 bases lying between them. The CDR3 region is CASSIGPTDTQYF. The CDR3 DNA sequence: TGTGCCAGTAGTATTGGGCCCACAGATACGCAGTATTTT.

The chain combines TRBV28 with TRBJ1-5, with D hard to call. There are 14 residues in the CDR3. V was cut by 3 bases and J by 13 bases, with 19 bases left in between. Germline V lookup: CDR1 MDHEN, CDR2 SYDVKM. The CDR3 protein is CASSFFGSAGSQHF. The CDR3 DNA follows: TGTGCCAGCAGTTTTTTTGGGTCCGCGGGCTCACAGCATTTT.

This clone appeared once. This chain joins TRBV13 and TRBJ2-3, with TRBD2 matching 7 bases. The germline V gene encodes CDR1 PRHDT and CDR2 FYEKMQ (reference sequence). The CDR3 is 14 amino acids. V dropped 5 bases and J dropped 6; count of bases not matched to a gene: 8. This CDR3 is CASSPRLAGDTQYF. Written as DNA, the CDR3 is TGTGCCAGCAGCCCAAGACTAGCTGGGGATACGCAGTATTTT.

The chain uses TRBV5-4 and TRBJ2-5, with TRBD2 matching 11 bases. The J call may be in error: the DNA end matches TRBJ2-7 better. The germline V gene encodes CDR1 SGHNT and CDR2 YYREEE (reference sequence). The CDR3 spans 15 residues. The CDR3 nucleotides read TGTGCCAGCAGTTCGGGACTAGCGGAAGCCTACGAGCAGTACTTC. The encoded protein is CASSSGLAEAYEQYF.

This clone appeared a few times. The chain employs TRBV6-1 and TRBJ1-2, with 9 bases lining up with TRBD1. Germline V gives CDR1 MNHNS, CDR2 SASEGT. This CDR3 is built from 13 residues. J was trimmed by 7 bases and V by 1 base; bases with no gene match: 1. DNA for the CDR3: TGTGCCAGCAGTGAAGGGACAGGGGTTGGCTACACCTTC. Protein: CASSEGTGVGYTF.

In its sample, this clone was seen once. The DNA of the CDR3 is TGTGCCTGGAGCCCCTCGGGGAATTCACCCCTCCACTTT. It translates to CAWSPSGNSPLHF. The V call is TRBV30, the J call TRBJ1-6; unclear D gene. The CDR3 sequence is 13 residues long. Germline V gene data show CDR1 as GTSNPN and CDR2 as SVGIG (reference sequence). V shed 3 bases and J shed 7 bases, with 10 bases lying between them.

Regarding this clone: Other DNA sequences of this sample code for an identical CDR3. The chain carries TRBV5-1 and TRBJ2-7, with D possibly being TRBD1 or TRBD2 (6 bases each). CDR3 length equals 15 residues. CDR1 is SGHRS, CDR2 YFSETQ, per germline. The V end lost 0 bases, the J end lost 2 bases, and 12 bases lay between the germline ends. The CDR3 DNA sequence: TGCGCCAGCAGCTTGGGTGGGGGGCGAACCTACGAGCAGTACTTC. It translates to CASSLGGGRTYEQYF.

The chain couples TRBV10-3 to TRBJ1-2, with D maybe TRBD1 (5 bases). Germline CDR1 is ENHRY and CDR2 is SYGVKD. Trimming removed 7 bases from V and 1 base from J, with 13 bases in between. This CDR3 spans 14 amino acids. The CDR3 protein is CAITPTGLNYGYTF. The CDR3, as DNA: TGTGCCATCACCCCAACAGGCCTTAACTATGGCTACACCTTC.

The V call is TRBV9, the J call TRBJ2-5, with D unclear. Trimming stripped 3 bases from V and 0 bases from J, with 9 bases between. Germline V gene sequence: CDR1 SGDLS, CDR2 YYNGEE. The CDR3 contains 14 residues. The CDR3 sequence is CASSEYVYQETQYF. The CDR3 DNA is TGTGCCAGCAGCGAGTATGTGTACCAAGAGACCCAGTACTTC. The variable domain in full, completed from reference TRBV9 and TRBJ2-5, reads DSGVTQTPKHLITATGQRVTLRCSPRSGDLSVYWYQQSLDQGLQFLIQYYNGEERAKGNILERFSAQQFPDLHSELNLSSLELGDSALYFCASSEYVYQETQYFGPGTRLLVL.

The chain carries TRBV28 and TRBJ2-1; D is possibly TRBD2 (5 bases). Per the germline V gene, CDR1 is MDHEN and CDR2 is SYDVKM. V shed 5 bases and J shed 7 bases, with 12 bases lying between them. This CDR3 region has 13 residues. In nucleotides, the CDR3 is TGTGCCAGCAGTCACCTCCGGAGGAATGAGCAGTTCTTC. As protein: CASSHLRRNEQFF.

V and J are TRBV12-5 and TRBJ2-7; 10 positions match TRBD1. The V gene's germline CDR1 is LGHNT and CDR2 FRNRAP. There are 16 residues in the CDR3. J was trimmed by 4 bases and V by 2 bases; bases with no gene match: 8. This CDR3 is CASGLKRQGAEYEQYF. As DNA, the CDR3 is TGTGCTAGTGGTTTGAAAAGACAGGGGGCGGAATACGAGCAGTACTTC.

The CDR3 bases are TGTGCCAGCAGCTGCGCGGACAGGGCCGTAGGGACCCAGTACTTC. It translates to CASSCADRAVGTQYF. This chain uses TRBV13 with TRBJ2-5; 8 positions agree with TRBD1. The CDR3 has 15 residues. CDR1 is PRHDT, CDR2 FYEKMQ, per germline (reference sequence). V trimming: 4 bases; J trimming: 7 bases; junction bases outside the gene matches: 11.

The V call is TRBV18, the J call TRBJ2-5; 7 positions agree with TRBD2. V lost 4 bases to trimming and J lost 5 bases; unmatched junction nucleotides: 4. This CDR3 region has 13 residues. Per the germline V gene, CDR1 is KGHSH and CDR2 is LQKENI. CDR3 protein: CASSHGRLETQYF. CDR3 DNA: TGTGCCAGCTCACACGGGAGGCTGGAGACCCAGTACTTC.

The V call is TRBV6-6, the J call TRBJ1-5; TRBD1 matches at 7 bases. There are 16 residues in the CDR3. Trimming at V came to 4 bases and at J to 0 bases, leaving 6 bases not matched to a gene. Germline CDR1 is MNHNY and CDR2 is SVGAGI (reference sequence). The CDR3 loop is CASSSGQMYSNQPQHF. In DNA, the CDR3 is TGTGCCAGCAGTTCGGGACAGATGTATAGCAATCAGCCCCAGCATTTT.

This clone has only a few counts. The chain uses TRBV10-3 and TRBJ2-5, with a possible D match to TRBD1 (5 bases). CDR1 is ENHRY and CDR2 is SYGVKD in the germline V gene. Trimming took 2 bases from V and 5 from J, leaving 6 bases between them. The CDR3 runs 12 residues. CDR3 protein: CAISEGAETQYF. The CDR3 DNA reads TGTGCCATCAGTGAGGGGGCGGAGACCCAGTACTTC.

The V call is TRBV30, the J call TRBJ1-1; D call uncertain. CDR3 length equals 12 residues. CDR1 and CDR2 from the germline V gene are GTSNPN and SVGIG (reference sequence). V shed 2 bases and J shed 0 bases, with 4 bases lying between them. CDR3 residues: CAWSIMNTEAFF. As DNA, the CDR3 is TGTGCCTGGAGTATAATGAACACTGAAGCTTTCTTT.

This chain links TRBV28 with TRBJ1-5; D not resolved. Trimming took 3 bases from V and 5 from J, leaving 8 bases between them. Germline V lookup: CDR1 MDHEN, CDR2 SYDVKM. The CDR3 consists of 13 residues. The CDR3 is CASSFRRDQPQHF. In DNA, the CDR3 is TGTGCCAGCAGTTTTAGGAGGGATCAGCCCCAGCATTTT. Looking up the rest from reference TRBV28 and TRBJ1-5 gives the full variable domain: DVKVTQSSRYLVKRTGEKVFLECVQDMDHENMFWYRQDPGLGLRLIYFSYDVKMKEKGDIPEGYSVSREKKERFSLILESASTNQTSMYLCASSFRRDQPQHFGDGTRLSIL.

The DNA of the CDR3 is TGCGCCAGCAGTGAGATACGAGGGGGGCTAACAGATACGCAGTATTTT. Its protein product is CASSEIRGGLTDTQYF. The chain employs TRBV10-1 and TRBJ2-3; D is possibly TRBD1 or TRBD2 (6 bases each). CDR1 is WNHNN, CDR2 SYGVQD, per germline (reference sequence). The CDR3 has 16 amino acids. The V gene lost 2 bases and the J gene lost 3 bases, with 15 bases spanning the gap.

This sequence joins TRBV4-1 and TRBJ2-7; TRBD2 matches at 10 bases. Germline CDR1 MGHRA, CDR2 YSYEKL. The CDR3 totals 15 residues. The V gene end was trimmed by 4 bases and the J gene end by 2 bases; junction bases not matched to a gene: 5. The CDR3 DNA sequence: TGCGCCAGCAGCCCGAGGACTAGCGGACCCTACGAGCAGTACTTC. Amino acid sequence: CASSPRTSGPYEQYF.

V usage is TRBV19 and J usage is TRBJ2-3; D uncertain. V lost 6 bases and J 1 base, leaving 17 bases between the germline ends. Germline V gives CDR1 LNHDA, CDR2 SQIVND (reference sequence). This CDR3 spans 16 amino acids. In DNA, the CDR3 is TGTGCCAGTAGACCTAATAATCGTGGGGGCACAGATACGCAGTATTTT. Amino acids: CASRPNNRGGTDTQYF.

This clone has a single count. The chain couples TRBV7-7 to TRBJ1-1, with a possible D match to TRBD1 (6 bases). Germline V gene data show CDR1 as SSHAT and CDR2 as FNYEAQ (reference sequence). Deletions cut 1 base from V and 4 bases from J, with 7 bases between. The CDR3 extends over 13 amino acids. CDR3 bases: TGTGCCAGCAGCTTAGTACAGGGCACTGAAGCTTTCTTT. It codes for CASSLVQGTEAFF.

The rearrangement joins TRBV19 to TRBJ1-2, with D perhaps TRBD1 (5 bases). Germline CDR1 and CDR2: LNHDA and SQIVND (reference sequence). The CDR3 runs 15 residues. Trimming removed 4 bases at V and 3 bases at J, with 15 bases between. Here the CDR3 DNA reads TGTGCCAGTAGTACTGACAGCCGGAGGGACTATGGCTACACCTTC. This encodes CASSTDSRRDYGYTF. The full variable domain, completed using reference TRBV19 and TRBJ1-2, is DGGITQSPKYLFRKEGQNVTLSCEQNLNHDAMYWYRQDPGQGLRLIYYSQIVNDFQKGDIAEGYSVSREKKESFPLTVTSAQKNPTAFYLCASSTDSRRDYGYTFGSGTRLTVV.

The chain joins TRBV25-1 to TRBJ1-1; no definite D call. Germline V gives CDR1 MGHDK, CDR2 SYGVNS. The CDR3 spans 14 residues. Trimming left V 2 bases short and J 0 bases short, with 7 bases between. CDR3 nucleotide sequence: TGTGCCAGCAGTGAACAGAACTTGAACACTGAAGCTTTCTTT. It is translated as CASSEQNLNTEAFF.

This clone has a single count. The V and J genes are TRBV5-8 and TRBJ1-2, with D unclear. The V gene lost 3 bases and the J gene lost 8 bases, with 17 bases spanning the gap. The CDR3 is 14 amino acids. Germline-derived CDR1 and CDR2 are SGHTS and YDEGEE. The CDR3 DNA sequence: TGTGCCAGCAGCTCAAGGACCGATGTCGGAGGCTACACCTTC. This translates into CASSSRTDVGGYTF.